One and the same sample provided the 25 T cell receptor beta chains below, sequenced in a study of T cells in localized non-small cell lung cancer (dated by TCRdb to about 2020). Libraries were made using the immunoSEQ multiplex PCR assay. TCRdb took over this immuneACCESS table, retaining in-frame rearrangements with V and J assigned. Such tables are incomplete; in checked studies, under half of the missing clones stem from an unresolved V gene, and the remainder is unexplained. Present in this sample are about 21,000 clones, roughly 80% of which were seen just once. The top ten clones comprise about 2.4% of the sample. The material sequenced was peripheral blood, taken before any cancer treatment. Receptor source: a man between 40 and 75 years old with stage I lung adenocarcinoma.

This clone was detected once. The rearrangement joins TRBV4-2 to TRBJ2-7; the D gene is possibly TRBD2 (5 bases). The CDR3 sequence is 15 residues long. V lost 4 bases and J 1 base, leaving 14 bases between the germline ends. Germline V CDR1 and CDR2: LGHNA, YNFKEQ. The CDR3 DNA sequence: TGTGCCAGCAGCCCTCATTGGGGAGAGTCCTACGAGCAGTACTTC. Translating it yields CASSPHWGESYEQYF.

J is TRBJ1-6 and V is TRBV5-6; 10 bases are shared with TRBD1. Germline CDR1 SGHDT, CDR2 YYEEEE. The CDR3 contains 15 residues. Trimming removed 0 bases from V and 10 bases from J; junction bases left unmatched: 4. CDR3 in amino acids: CASSLGQGARSPLHF. In DNA, the CDR3 is TGTGCCAGCAGCTTGGGACAGGGGGCACGGTCACCCCTCCACTTT.

The chain uses TRBV18 and TRBJ2-3; no reliable D call. CDR3 length: 14 amino acids. V was clipped by 0 bases and J by 3 bases, with 7 bases between them. CDR1 and CDR2 (germline): KGHSH, LQKENI. The chain's CDR3 is CASSPPASTDTQYF. In DNA, the CDR3 is TGTGCCAGCTCACCACCAGCGTCAACAGATACGCAGTATTTT.

The rearrangement joins TRBV20-1 to TRBJ1-1; D gene ambiguous. Trimming took off 6 bases at V and 3 bases at J, with 8 bases between the two ends. Germline V gene sequence: CDR1 DFQATT, CDR2 SNEGSKA (reference sequence). The CDR3 extends over 11 amino acids. The CDR3 DNA is TGCAGTGCGCAGAGGGACACTGAAGCTTTCTTT. This codes for CSAQRDTEAFF.

J is TRBJ1-4 and V is TRBV28, with a possible D match to TRBD1 (5 bases). The V and J ends lost 3 bases and 7 bases respectively, with 6 bases between them. The CDR3 is 12 amino acids. The germline V gene has CDR1 MDHEN and CDR2 SYDVKM. In DNA, the CDR3 is TGTGCCAGCAGTTTGAGGGGTGAAAAACTGTTTTTT. Amino acid sequence: CASSLRGEKLFF.

V usage is TRBV7-7 and J usage is TRBJ2-5, with TRBD1 as a possible D gene (5 bases). The V end lost 5 bases, the J end lost 1 base, and 8 bases lay between the germline ends. The CDR3 covers 13 residues. CDR1 SSHAT and CDR2 FNYEAQ come from the germline V gene (reference sequence). Here the CDR3 reads CASSPRVQETQYF. The DNA of the CDR3 is TGTGCCAGCAGCCCCAGGGTCCAAGAGACCCAGTACTTC.

CDR3 in amino acids: CASSPGGYNEKLFF. The CDR3 region has the DNA TGCGCCAGCAGTCCCGGGGGTTATAATGAAAAACTGTTTTTT. This chain connects TRBV5-1 to TRBJ1-4, with D possibly matching TRBD1 (5 bases). V was pared by 5 bases and J by 4 bases, with 12 bases between. Per the germline V gene, CDR1 is SGHRS and CDR2 is YFSETQ. CDR3 length equals 14 residues. Full variable domain (remainder filled in from reference TRBV5-1 and TRBJ1-4): KAGVTQTPRYLIKTRGQQVTLSCSPISGHRSVSWYQQTPGQGLQFLFEYFSETQRNKGNFPGRFSGRQFSNSRSEMNVSTLELGDSALYLCASSPGGYNEKLFFGSGTQLSVL.

The J gene is TRBJ2-7, the V gene TRBV2; D gene ambiguous. The V gene's germline CDR1 is SNHLY and CDR2 FYNNEI. With 0 bases removed from V and 7 bases from J, the gap between germline ends came to 10 bases. The CDR3 has 13 amino acids. This CDR3 is CASSEAGVVEQYF. The CDR3 coding sequence is TGTGCCAGCAGTGAAGCCGGAGTGGTAGAGCAGTACTTC.

This chain joins TRBV27 and TRBJ2-7; the match to TRBD1 covers 12 bases. The V segment lost 6 bases and the J segment 5 bases; nucleotides outside the gene matches: 8. This CDR3 comprises 15 residues. Germline assignment: CDR1 MNHEY and CDR2 SMNVEV (reference sequence). Written as DNA, the CDR3 is TGTGCCAGCAGGGCCCTGGGACAGGGGGCGAACGAGCAGTACTTC. Translated, it gives CASRALGQGANEQYF.

V usage is TRBV5-1 and J usage is TRBJ2-2; TRBD2 is a possible D gene (7 bases). The V gene lost 10 bases and the J gene lost 3 bases, with 16 bases spanning the gap. This CDR3 region has 14 residues. CDR1 SGHRS and CDR2 YFSETQ come from the germline V gene. This CDR3 reads CAARRGGDTGELFF. The CDR3 coding sequence is TGCGCCGCCCGAAGAGGGGGGGACACCGGGGAGCTGTTTTTT.

The CDR3 bases are TGTGCCAGCAGTGAATTGAGTGTGACTGAAGCTTTCTTT. Translation: CASSELSVTEAFF. This chain connects TRBV2 to TRBJ1-1; D is unresolved. V lost 2 bases, J lost 5 bases, and 9 bases lay in between. The CDR3 runs to 13 residues. CDR1 is SNHLY and CDR2 is FYNNEI in the germline V gene.

The genes are TRBV5-4 and TRBJ2-3; D is ambiguous. Per the germline V gene, CDR1 is SGHNT and CDR2 is YYREEE (reference sequence). Trimming cost V 2 bases and J 1 base, with 8 bases left between them. The CDR3 is made up of 14 amino acids. The CDR3 sequence is CASSLDKGTDTQYF. The CDR3 DNA reads TGTGCCAGCAGCTTAGACAAGGGCACAGATACGCAGTATTTT.

The rearrangement uses TRBV7-8 and TRBJ2-6; perhaps TRBD2 as D (6 bases). This CDR3 contains 18 residues. Looked up from germline, CDR1 is SGHVS and CDR2 is FQNEAQ. The ends were cut back, 5 bases at V and 0 bases at J, with 17 bases in the middle. In nucleotides, the CDR3 is TGTGCCAGCAGCCTCTCGGGACTTGATTTCTCTGGGGCCAACGTCCTGACTTTC. It encodes CASSLSGLDFSGANVLTF. The whole variable domain, remainder taken from reference TRBV7-8 and TRBJ2-6, is GAGVSQSPRYKVAKRGQDVALRCDPISGHVSLFWYQQALGQGPEFLTYFQNEAQLDKSGLPSDRFFAERPEGSVSTLKIQRTQQEDSAVYLCASSLSGLDFSGANVLTFGAGSRLTVL.

This chain connects TRBV11-2 to TRBJ2-1; 8 bases agree with TRBD2. Germline CDR1 reads SGHAT; CDR2 reads FQNNGV. Trimming took 3 bases from V and 6 from J; bases not matched to a gene: 13. The CDR3 is 17 amino acids. The CDR3 reads CASSFPVWAGGFNEQFF. Here the CDR3 DNA reads TGTGCCAGCAGCTTCCCGGTTTGGGCGGGGGGTTTCAATGAGCAGTTCTTC.

The J gene is TRBJ1-1, the V gene TRBV9; D unresolved. CDR3 length equals 16 residues. The V end lost 0 bases, the J end lost 3 bases, and 15 bases lay between the germline ends. Germline CDR1 reads SGDLS; CDR2 reads YYNGEE. CDR3 loop: CASSVASNLRDTEAFF. DNA for the CDR3: TGTGCCAGCAGCGTAGCGTCGAACCTACGGGACACTGAAGCTTTCTTT. Looking up the rest from reference TRBV9 and TRBJ1-1 gives the full variable domain: DSGVTQTPKHLITATGQRVTLRCSPRSGDLSVYWYQQSLDQGLQFLIQYYNGEERAKGNILERFSAQQFPDLHSELNLSSLELGDSALYFCASSVASNLRDTEAFFGQGTRLTVV.

The chain couples TRBV7-2 to TRBJ2-4; D possibly corresponds to TRBD2 (6 bases). V lost 5 bases and J 3 bases, leaving 11 bases between the germline ends. This CDR3 is 14 amino acids long. The germline gives CDR1 SGHTA, CDR2 FQGNSA. Written as DNA, the CDR3 is TGTGCCAGCAGCCCTAGGAGGGACAAAAACATTCAGTACTTC. This sequence encodes CASSPRRDKNIQYF.

The V call is TRBV18, the J call TRBJ2-5; TRBD1 aligns across 8 bases. The CDR3 length is 14 residues. From germline, CDR1 is KGHSH and CDR2 LQKENI. V lost 3 bases, J lost 5 bases, and 5 bases stayed unmatched. The CDR3 DNA is TGTGCCAGCTCACCGCAGGGGGCTCGTGAGACCCAGTACTTC. Amino acids: CASSPQGARETQYF.

CDR3: CASSFVVRRSYNEQFF. CDR3 DNA sequence: TGTGCCAGCAGTTTTGTGGTCCGGCGCTCCTACAATGAGCAGTTCTTC. This chain links TRBV28 with TRBJ2-1, with D hard to call. The V and J ends lost 3 bases and 0 bases respectively, with 12 bases between them. The CDR3 spans 16 residues. Germline V CDR1 and CDR2: MDHEN, SYDVKM.

This chain uses TRBV6-6 with TRBJ1-2; a weak D match, TRBD1 (6 bases). Germline loops: CDR1 MNHNY, CDR2 SVGAGI (reference sequence). The CDR3 has 14 residues. V lost 2 bases and J lost 7, with 14 bases in between. The CDR3 nucleotides are TGTGCCAGCAGTTACGTCGCGGCGACAGGTGGCTACACCTTC. Translated: CASSYVAATGGYTF.

The rearrangement uses TRBV7-8 and TRBJ2-7; D possibly corresponds to TRBD1 (5 bases). Germline V gene data show CDR1 as SGHVS and CDR2 as FQNEAQ. V lost 1 base, J lost 5 bases, and 12 bases lay in between. The length of the CDR3 is 14 residues. The CDR3 DNA follows: TGTGCCAGCAGCTTAGTTGAAGGGGTCCACGAGCAGTACTTC. This sequence encodes CASSLVEGVHEQYF.

This clone was found a few times. This chain connects TRBV7-2 to TRBJ1-3; D not certain. Trimming shortened V by 4 bases and J by 6 bases, and 10 bases separated the two germline ends. Germline V gene data show CDR1 as SGHTA and CDR2 as FQGNSA. The CDR3 has 13 residues. CDR3 protein: CASSSPGVNTIYF. CDR3 coding DNA: TGTGCCAGCAGCTCCCCCGGGGTAAACACCATATATTTT.

V usage is TRBV15 and J usage is TRBJ1-3, with no clear D. V lost 0 bases, J lost 0 bases, and 18 bases lay in between. The germline CDR1 and CDR2 sequences are LNHNV and YYDKDF (reference sequence). The CDR3 totals 19 residues. The CDR3 DNA sequence: TGTGCCACCAGCAGAGAACACATACAGACGTGGGTCTCTGGAAACACCATATATTTT. Translated, it gives CATSREHIQTWVSGNTIYF.

This clone has a single count. This chain uses TRBV5-5 with TRBJ1-5; no clear D. Deletions cut 0 bases from V and 3 bases from J, with 13 bases between. The CDR3 is 16 residues long. The germline V gene encodes CDR1 SGHKS and CDR2 YYEKEE (reference sequence). The CDR3, as DNA: TGTGCCAGCAGCTTGGTTGCGTTAGCTTTCAATCAGCCCCAGCATTTT. This translates into CASSLVALAFNQPQHF.

The chain has TRBV20-1 and TRBJ2-7; possible D gene TRBD2, 6 bases. This CDR3 is built from 11 residues. V shed 6 bases and J shed 6 bases, with 12 bases lying between them. CDR1 and CDR2 (germline): DFQATT, SNEGSKA (reference sequence). The CDR3 loop is CSAWGRSEQYF. The CDR3 bases are TGCAGTGCGTGGGGGAGGAGCGAGCAGTACTTC.

The gene calls are TRBV5-4 and TRBJ2-7; 9 nucleotides match TRBD1. CDR3 length: 15 amino acids. From germline, CDR1 is SGHNT and CDR2 YYREEE (reference sequence). Trimming took 4 bases from V and 4 from J; bases not matched to a gene: 9. The CDR3 region is CASSPVGQGRYEQYF. The CDR3 coding sequence is TGTGCCAGCAGCCCGGTGGGACAGGGTCGTTACGAGCAGTACTTC.